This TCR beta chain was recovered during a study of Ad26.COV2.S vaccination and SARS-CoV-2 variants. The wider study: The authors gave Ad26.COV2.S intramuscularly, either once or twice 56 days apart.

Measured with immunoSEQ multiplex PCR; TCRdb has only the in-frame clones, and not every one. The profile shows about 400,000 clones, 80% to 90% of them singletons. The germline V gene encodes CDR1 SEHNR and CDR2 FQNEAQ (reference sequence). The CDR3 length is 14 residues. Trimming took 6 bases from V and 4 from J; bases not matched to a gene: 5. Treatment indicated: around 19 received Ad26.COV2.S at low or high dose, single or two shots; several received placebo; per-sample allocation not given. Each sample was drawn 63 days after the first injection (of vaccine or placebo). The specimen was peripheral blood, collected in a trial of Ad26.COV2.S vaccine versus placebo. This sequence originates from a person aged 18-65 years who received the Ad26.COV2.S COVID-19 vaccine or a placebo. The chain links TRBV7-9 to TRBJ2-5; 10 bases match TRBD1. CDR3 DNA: TGTGCCAGCAGGTCGACAGGGGGCCGAGAGACCCAGTACTTC. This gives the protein CASRSTGGRETQYF.